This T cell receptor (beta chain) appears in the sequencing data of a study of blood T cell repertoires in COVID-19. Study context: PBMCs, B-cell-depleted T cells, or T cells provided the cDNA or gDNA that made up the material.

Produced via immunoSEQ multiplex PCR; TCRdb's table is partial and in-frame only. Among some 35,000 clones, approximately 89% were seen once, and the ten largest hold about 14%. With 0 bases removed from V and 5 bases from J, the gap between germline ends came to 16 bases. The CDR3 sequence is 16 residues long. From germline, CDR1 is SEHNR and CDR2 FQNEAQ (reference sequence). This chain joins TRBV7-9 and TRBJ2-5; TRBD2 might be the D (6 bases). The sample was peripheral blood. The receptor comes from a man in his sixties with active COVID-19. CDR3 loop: CASSLARELPAETQYF. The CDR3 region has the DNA TGTGCCAGCAGCTTAGCCCGGGAGCTACCAGCGGAGACCCAGTACTTC.